The following is a T cell receptor beta chain sequence with its context. V lost 5 bases, J lost 3 bases, and 10 bases lay in between. The CDR3 contains 13 residues. The data derive from a study of blood T cell repertoires in COVID-19. Study-wide background: Researchers got acute and convalescent COVID-19 samples from the United States, Italy and Spain.

The repertoire was sequenced with immunoSEQ multiplex PCR; TCRdb's copy has only in-frame clones and lacks some. The sample yields about 49,000 clones, around 82% seen once. Material for sequencing was peripheral blood. The sequence came from a woman aged 55 to 70 with acute or convalescent COVID-19. The chain carries TRBV12-3 or TRBV12-4 and TRBJ2-5, with D maybe TRBD1 (5 bases). The CDR3 sequence: CASSLTEEETQYF. The CDR3 region has the DNA TGTGCCAGCAGTCTGACAGAGGAAGAGACCCAGTACTTC.